This T cell receptor (beta chain) appears in the sequencing data of a study of control samples from healthy donors and cancer patients. Germline V gene sequence: CDR1 LNHDA, CDR2 SQIVND (reference sequence). Trimming cost V 7 bases and J 1 base, with 7 bases left between them. The CDR3 consists of 12 residues. The protocol was immunoSEQ multiplex PCR, while the TCRdb copy is restricted to in-frame clones and leaves out a portion. The sample holds 150,000 to 180,000 clones; more than 85% are singletons and the top ten take approximately 2.5%. Sequencing was done on a sample of blood. The sequence came from a man aged 45-65 years in good health. V usage is TRBV19 and J usage is TRBJ1-2; no clear D. This CDR3 is CASTALNYGYTF. The CDR3 DNA is TGTGCCAGTACTGCACTTAACTATGGCTACACCTTC. Filled out from reference TRBV19 and TRBJ1-2, the complete variable domain reads DGGITQSPKYLFRKEGQNVTLSCEQNLNHDAMYWYRQDPGQGLRLIYYSQIVNDFQKGDIAEGYSVSREKKESFPLTVTSAQKNPTAFYLCASTALNYGYTFGSGTRLTVV.